The present entry profiles one TCR beta chain with its context. These data come from a study of OX40 agonist ivuxolimab in advanced cancers. Researchers took blood at baseline, on cycle 4 day 1, and on cycle 7 day 1. The CDR3 spans 14 residues. Trimming at V came to 3 bases and at J to 6 bases, leaving 4 bases not matched to a gene. The germline gives CDR1 LNHDA, CDR2 SQIVND (reference sequence). Only in-frame clones appear in the TCRdb table, and some are missing; sequencing was by immunoSEQ multiplex PCR. The sample lists 70,000 or so clones; roughly 90% were seen once. Material: CD4+ or CD8+ T cells sorted from blood, obtained in a trial of the OX40 agonist ivuxolimab. This chain links TRBV19 with TRBJ1-3; 8 bases agree with TRBD1. The origin of this receptor is an adult with an advanced solid tumor such as melanoma, head and neck, liver or kidney cancer. CDR3 amino acids: CASSMGQGANTIYF. CDR3 nucleotide sequence: TGTGCCAGTAGTATGGGCCAGGGGGCAAACACCATATATTTT.